These 15 T cell receptor beta chains share one sample of origin, sequenced in a study of regulatory T cells in long-lasting Graves disease. Time point denoted: newly diagnosed GD, antithyroid drugs for less than 3 months. PBMC RNA served as the TCR library source. Sequencing libraries for TCR beta were prepared with iRepertoire HTBI primers and Arm-PCR of CDR3 regions. Each CDR3 protein is one row after TCRdb ran MiXCR on the multiplex PCR reads. The profile shows approximately 480,000 distinct CDR3 sequences, roughly 15% of them singletons. This same sample was also part of a study on T cells in Graves' hyperthyroidism and ophthalmopathy.

The source material was peripheral blood mononuclear cells (PBMCs), sampled at new diagnosis, from a patient treated with antithyroid drugs. These receptors were obtained from a middle-aged man with Graves disease.

The gene calls are TRBV7-9 and TRBJ1-1; unclear D gene. In germline, CDR1 is SEHNR, CDR2 FQNEAQ (reference sequence). Trimming shortened V by 5 bases and J by 5 bases, and 18 bases separated the two germline ends. The CDR3 runs to 15 residues. This CDR3 is CASSPLTGPGTEAFF. Written as DNA, the CDR3 is TGTGCCAGCAGCCCCCTTACGGGCCCCGGAACTGAAGCTTTCTTT.

This clonotype was counted many times. The V call is TRBV27, the J call TRBJ2-3; TRBD2 matches at 7 bases. After removal of 6 bases from V and 6 bases from J, the junction contained 9 bases not matched to a gene. Germline V CDR1 and CDR2: MNHEY, SMNVEV (reference sequence). The CDR3 spans 14 residues. DNA for the CDR3: TGTGCCAGCAGCCTGAACCTCGGGAGGGATACGCAGTATTTT. It encodes CASSLNLGRDTQYF.

This clonotype is a singleton in its sample. This chain links TRBV4-1 with TRBJ1-1, with D possibly matching TRBD1 (5 bases). The germline V and J ends were trimmed by 8 bases and 1 base, with 14 bases remaining between them. Per the germline V gene, CDR1 is MGHRA and CDR2 is YSYEKL. The CDR3 spans 14 residues. The CDR3 sequence: CASRLGGWNTEAFF. In nucleotides, the CDR3 is TGCGCCAGCCGTCTCGGGGGGTGGAACACTGAAGCTTTCTTT.

As for this clonotype: At one boundary the junction diverges from the germline segment, which might be a read error. The rearrangement uses TRBV5-1 and TRBJ1-5, with D tentatively TRBD1 (6 bases). CDR1 and CDR2 from the germline V gene are SGHRS and YFSETQ. This CDR3 comprises 15 residues. The CDR3 is CASSLQGYSNQLQHF. CDR3 sequence (DNA): TGCGCCAGCAGCTTGCAGGGGTATAGCAATCAGCTCCAGCATTTT.

Many counts were recorded for this clonotype. J is TRBJ2-1 and V is TRBV12-3 or TRBV12-4; TRBD2 agrees at 10 bases. V shed 8 bases, J shed 10 bases, and the junction held 11 bases outside the gene matches. CDR3 length: 14 amino acids. The CDR3 spells CASRGSSGSGEQFF. The CDR3 nucleotides read TGTGCCAGCCGGGGCTCTAGCGGGAGTGGGGAGCAGTTCTTC.

This clonotype was found once. This may come from a read error, since a much larger clone is one base off. The rearrangement uses TRBV20-1 and TRBJ2-1, with D possibly being TRBD1 or TRBD2 (5 bases each). This CDR3 comprises 16 residues. The V end lost 2 bases, the J end lost 1 base, and 15 bases lay between the germline ends. CDR1 is DFQATT and CDR2 is SNEGSKA in the germline V gene (reference sequence). The CDR3 DNA sequence: TGCAGTGCTAGATTAAGGGGACGGGGATCCTACAATGAGCAGTTCTTC. This sequence encodes CSARLRGRGSYNEQFF.

In its sample, this clonotype was seen many times. In DNA form, the CDR3 reads TGTGCCAGCAGCTTAGATTTGGCGTCCGGTCCTAGCACAGATACGCAGTATTTT. Protein sequence: CASSLDLASGPSTDTQYF. This chain links TRBV7-2 with TRBJ2-3; D is ambiguous. V was cut by 1 base and J by 0 bases, with 17 bases left in between. In germline, CDR1 is SGHTA, CDR2 FQGNSA. The CDR3 runs to 18 residues.

The chain is built from TRBV10-3 and TRBJ1-3; D might be TRBD1 (5 bases). From germline, CDR1 is ENHRY and CDR2 SYGVKD. The CDR3 has 17 residues. V was shortened by 10 bases and J by 0 bases, with 22 bases between the two germline ends. As DNA, the CDR3 is TGTGCCAGCAGACCCCCACCTCAGGGCTTCTCTGGAAACACCATATATTTT. Translation gives CASRPPPQGFSGNTIYF.

The genes are TRBV20-1 and TRBJ2-1; 12 nucleotides agree with TRBD2. The length of the CDR3 is 16 residues. Trimming at V came to 3 bases and at J to 7 bases, leaving 10 bases not matched to a gene. CDR1 is DFQATT, CDR2 SNEGSKA, per germline (reference sequence). DNA for the CDR3: TGCAGTGCTAGTACCCTAGCGGGAGGGCCAAGTAATGAGCAGTTCTTC. It codes for CSASTLAGGPSNEQFF.

The table lists this clonotype with many counts. The rearrangement links TRBV28 to TRBJ2-1; D is ambiguous. Trimming stripped 10 bases from V and 8 bases from J, with 12 bases between. The length of the CDR3 is 11 residues. CDR1 is MDHEN, CDR2 SYDVKM, per germline. The DNA for the CDR3 is TGTGCCATCCAGGCAAAGTATGAGCAGTTCTTC. It translates to CAIQAKYEQFF.

This clonotype was detected ten times or more. V usage is TRBV2 and J usage is TRBJ2-1; 9 positions match TRBD2. Germline trimming cut 7 bases from V and 4 bases from J; bases unmatched to any gene: 5. CDR3 length: 14 amino acids. Germline values: CDR1 SNHLY, CDR2 FYNNEI. CDR3 coding DNA: TGTGCCAGCATAACGGGACTAGCATACAATGAGCAGTTCTTC. Amino acids: CASITGLAYNEQFF.

This clonotype was observed many times. The chain couples TRBV30 to TRBJ1-1, with D tentatively TRBD1 (5 bases). Trimming left V 2 bases short and J 4 bases short, with 8 bases between. Germline loops: CDR1 GTSNPN, CDR2 SVGIG (reference sequence). The CDR3 sequence is 12 residues long. The DNA of the CDR3 is TGTGCCTGGAGTTTCGGGGCCACTGAAGCTTTCTTT. This translates into CAWSFGATEAFF.

The sample holds many counts of this clonotype. This chain connects TRBV12-3 or TRBV12-4 to TRBJ2-5; the D gene is possibly TRBD1 (6 bases). The CDR3 is made up of 14 amino acids. Trimming removed 3 bases at V and 5 bases at J, with 13 bases between. CDR3 residues: CASSFEGVRETQYF. Written as DNA, the CDR3 is TGTGCCAGCAGTTTCGAGGGGGTACGGGAGACCCAGTACTTC.

The sample holds a few counts of this clonotype. This chain connects TRBV7-2 to TRBJ2-7, with D maybe TRBD1 (5 bases). The CDR3 has 14 amino acids. CDR1 and CDR2 from the germline V gene are SGHTA and FQGNSA. Trimming cost V 5 bases and J 0 bases, with 11 bases left between them. CDR3 protein: CASSTDTYSYEQYF. CDR3 coding DNA: TGTGCCAGCAGCACGGACACGTACTCCTACGAGCAGTACTTC.

Many counts were recorded for this clonotype. V usage is TRBV2 and J usage is TRBJ2-7, with D maybe TRBD2 (5 bases). Germline loops: CDR1 SNHLY, CDR2 FYNNEI. Trimming removed 4 bases from V and 3 bases from J, with 16 bases in between. The CDR3 covers 15 residues. CDR3 sequence (DNA): TGTGCCAGCAGTGTGCCCTACAGAGGAGGCTACGAGCAGTACTTC. Amino acid sequence: CASSVPYRGGYEQYF.